The source of this TCR beta chain is a study of immune evolution from preneoplasia to lung adenocarcinoma. In the study overall: HLA loss of heterozygosity: over 5.5% AIS, less than 18% MIA, approximately 35% ADC, none AAH.

After removal of 0 bases from V and 5 bases from J, the junction contained 5 bases not matched to a gene. Germline assignment: CDR1 SEHNR and CDR2 FQNEAQ (reference sequence). The CDR3 covers 16 residues. TCRdb keeps only in-frame clones here, not all; method: immunoSEQ multiplex PCR. The sample yields roughly 8,800 clones, approximately 80% seen once. Histologic diagnosis was independently verified by two lung pathologists. This clone has just a few counts. Its antigen is not identified. Study-level points and caveats: Highest clonality occurred in KRAS-mutant, not EGFR-mutant or double wild-type, nodules. Later-stage lesions seemingly showed higher T cell density and diversity than normal lung.

This chain links TRBV7-9 with TRBJ2-2, with 8 nucleotides matching TRBD2. Sequencing input: FFPE lung adenocarcinoma in situ tissue. The sequence derives from a person between 65 and 79 years old with lung adenocarcinoma. CDR3 DNA sequence: TGTGCCAGCAGCTTAGCAGTAGCGGGAAGTACCGGGGAGCTGTTTTTT. Protein: CASSLAVAGSTGELFF.